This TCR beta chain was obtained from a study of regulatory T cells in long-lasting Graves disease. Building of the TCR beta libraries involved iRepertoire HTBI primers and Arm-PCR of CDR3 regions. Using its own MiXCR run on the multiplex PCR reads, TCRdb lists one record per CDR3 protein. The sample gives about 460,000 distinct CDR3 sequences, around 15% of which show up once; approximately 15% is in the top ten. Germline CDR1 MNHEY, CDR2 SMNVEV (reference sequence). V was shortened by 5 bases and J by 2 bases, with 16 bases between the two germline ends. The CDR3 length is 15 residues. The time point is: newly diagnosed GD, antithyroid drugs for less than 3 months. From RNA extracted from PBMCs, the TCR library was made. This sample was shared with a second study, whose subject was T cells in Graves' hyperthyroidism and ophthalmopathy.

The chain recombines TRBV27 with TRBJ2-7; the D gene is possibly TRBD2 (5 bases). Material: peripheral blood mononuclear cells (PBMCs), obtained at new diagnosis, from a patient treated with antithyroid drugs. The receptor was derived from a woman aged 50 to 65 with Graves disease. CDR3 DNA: TGTGCCAGCAGTCAAAATCGGGGTTTTACCTACGAGCAGTACTTC. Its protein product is CASSQNRGFTYEQYF.